The 20 T cell receptor beta chains below all came from one sample that was sequenced in a study of T-cell reconstitution after alpha-beta-depleted transplantation in children (dated by TCRdb to about 2016). Sample treatment or condition, as interpreted from the label and publication: allogeneic hematopoietic cell transplantation with graft depleted of TCRalphabeta T cells and CD19 B cells. Libraries were prepared through PCR. Sequencing was performed on an Illumina HiSeq 2500. TCR library preparation used molecular barcoding, with unique molecular identifiers applied to normalize quantification of the TCRbeta repertoire. TCRdb reanalyzed the raw reads on its own, using fastp at Q25 for trimming and MiXCR for clone calling, and kept in-frame beta chains. All rows with the same CDR3 protein become a single entry with the most common DNA and genes. The sample table contains 490,000 or so distinct CDR3 sequences; only one count was recorded for roughly a tenth of them. Around 2% of the sample rests with the top ten.

The source was PBMCs, collected before TCRalphabeta/CD19-depleted stem cell transplant. The receptors stem from a child aged 2-15 years with inherited bone marrow failure, due to receive a stem cell transplant.

As to this clonotype: Given a much more abundant clone one base away, this may be a read error. The rearrangement uses TRBV27 and TRBJ2-1, with D uncertain. Germline loops: CDR1 MNHEY, CDR2 SMNVEV (reference sequence). This CDR3 contains 13 residues. CDR3 loop: CANSLARSHEQFF. In DNA, the CDR3 is TGTGCCAACAGTTTAGCCCGAAGCCATGAGCAGTTCTTC.

This clonotype showed up many times. V is TRBV20-1 and J is TRBJ2-1; weak D call: TRBD1 (6 bases). The germline CDR1 and CDR2 sequences are DFQATT and SNEGSKA (reference sequence). The CDR3 consists of 14 residues. The V and J ends lost 2 bases and 0 bases respectively, with 8 bases between them. The CDR3 DNA sequence: TGCAGTGCTAGACCAGGGGACTCCTACAATGAGCAGTTCTTC. As protein: CSARPGDSYNEQFF.

In this sample, this clonotype turned up many times. The CDR3 here is CASSNGHPGEQFF. The CDR3 coding sequence is TGTGCCAGCAGCAACGGACACCCGGGGGAGCAGTTCTTC. This chain uses TRBV7-9 with TRBJ2-1; either TRBD1 or TRBD2 may fit D (5 bases each). CDR3 length equals 13 residues. Looked up from germline, CDR1 is SEHNR and CDR2 is FQNEAQ (reference sequence). The V end lost 5 bases, the J end lost 10 bases, and 15 bases lay between the germline ends.

Comments on this clonotype: This may arise from a read error, as a much more abundant clone is one base away. The V gene is TRBV12-3 or TRBV12-4, the J gene TRBJ1-2; no definite D call. The CDR3 is 14 amino acids. Trimming took 3 bases from V and 11 from J, leaving 19 bases between them. Here the CDR3 DNA reads TGTGCCAGCAGTTTTTCTTTGGCATCTCCAAGGTACACCTTC. Translated, it gives CASSFSLASPRYTF.

This clonotype was seen at least ten times. The chain links TRBV6-5 to TRBJ2-7, with no clear D. V was trimmed by 2 bases and J by 2 bases, leaving 13 bases between them. This CDR3 contains 15 residues. Per the germline V gene, CDR1 is MNHEY and CDR2 is SVGAGI. In DNA form, the CDR3 reads TGTGCCAGCAGTTACCACCGAGGCCTGGCCTACGAGCAGTACTTC. It codes for CASSYHRGLAYEQYF.

Note on this clonotype: A much bigger clone sits one base away, suggesting this may be a read error. The chain links TRBV25-1 to TRBJ2-7; tentatively, D is TRBD1 or TRBD2 (7 bases each). Between the trimmed V and J ends, which lost 4 bases and 6 bases, there was a span of 22 bases. This CDR3 is built from 16 residues. Germline CDR1 and CDR2: MGHDK and SYGVNS. DNA of the CDR3: TGTGCCAGCAGTGGCTACAGGGGATGGGAGGGTTGCGAGCAGTACTTC. It translates to CASSGYRGWEGCEQYF.

At least ten counts were recorded for this clonotype. The gene calls are TRBV4-3 and TRBJ2-3; possibly TRBD2 for D (6 bases). Germline assignment: CDR1 LGHNA and CDR2 YSLEER. This CDR3 is 16 amino acids long. V gave up 0 bases and J gave up 1 base, with 11 bases separating them. Here the CDR3 DNA reads TGCGCCAGCAGCCAAGAAATAAGGGAGGGCACAGATACGCAGTATTTT. Protein sequence: CASSQEIREGTDTQYF.

Of note for this clonotype: This may come from a read error, since a much larger clone is one base off. The chain carries TRBV4-2 and TRBJ2-7; D might be TRBD2 (6 bases). CDR1 and CDR2 (germline): LGHNA, YNFKEQ. The CDR3 runs to 16 residues. CDR3 region: CASSREGRGGSYEQHF. DNA of the CDR3: TGTGCCAGCAGCAGAGAGGGACGCGGAGGGTCCTACGAGCAGCACTTC.

The chain couples TRBV5-1 to TRBJ1-3, with 7 bases lining up with TRBD1. This CDR3 spans 18 amino acids. Trimming removed 0 bases from V and 4 bases from J; junction bases left unmatched: 13. CDR1 and CDR2 (germline): SGHRS, YFSETQ. The CDR3 region is CASSLDGAGGPLGNTIYF. In DNA form, the CDR3 reads TGCGCCAGCAGCTTGGATGGTGCAGGGGGGCCCCTCGGAAACACCATATATTTT. The full variable domain, rest sourced from reference TRBV5-1 and TRBJ1-3, is KAGVTQTPRYLIKTRGQQVTLSCSPISGHRSVSWYQQTPGQGLQFLFEYFSETQRNKGNFPGRFSGRQFSNSRSEMNVSTLELGDSALYLCASSLDGAGGPLGNTIYFGEGSWLTVV.

This chain connects TRBV10-3 to TRBJ2-7, with TRBD1 matching 9 bases. CDR1 is ENHRY and CDR2 is SYGVKD in the germline V gene. Trimming removed 7 bases from V and 4 bases from J; junction bases left unmatched: 5. This CDR3 is 13 amino acids long. The CDR3 region has the DNA TGTGCCATCACCCCCGGGACAGGGTACGAGCAGTACTTC. Its protein product is CAITPGTGYEQYF.

The CDR3 DNA reads TGCGGATATGGGGGTTACAATGAGCAGTTCTTC. Its protein is CGYGGYNEQFF. The chain combines TRBV20-1 with TRBJ2-1; D is possibly TRBD1 or TRBD2 (5 bases each). This CDR3 spans 11 amino acids. From germline, CDR1 is DFQATT and CDR2 SNEGSKA (reference sequence).

This clonotype appeared many times. The gene calls are TRBV12-3 or TRBV12-4 and TRBJ2-5; 7 bases agree with TRBD2. This CDR3 has 13 amino acids. Losses at the gene ends were 6 bases for V and 0 bases for J; bases not matched to a gene: 1. The CDR3 DNA is TGTGCCAGCAGCCTAGCGGACCAAGAGACCCAGTACTTC. It translates to CASSLADQETQYF.

In its sample, this clonotype was seen many times. The chain carries TRBV7-2 and TRBJ2-7; D ambiguous. V was pared by 0 bases and J by 2 bases, with 8 bases between. CDR3 length: 14 amino acids. Germline V gene lookup returns CDR1 SGHTA and CDR2 FQGNSA. The CDR3: CASSLAAATYEQYF. The DNA for the CDR3 is TGTGCCAGCAGCTTAGCGGCAGCTACCTACGAGCAGTACTTC.

The CDR3 nucleotides read TGTGCCAGCAGTATTACAGGGGGCGCTGGCTATGGCTACACCTTC. This sequence encodes CASSITGGAGYGYTF. The chain couples TRBV27 to TRBJ1-2; TRBD1 matches 9 bases. The CDR3 runs 15 residues. The V and J ends lost 5 bases and 4 bases, in that order; junction bases with no gene match: 8. The germline V gene encodes CDR1 MNHEY and CDR2 SMNVEV (reference sequence).

Many counts were recorded for this clonotype. CDR3 sequence: CAISSRAVTSGSETETQYF. The CDR3 DNA reads TGTGCCATCAGTAGCAGGGCGGTGACGAGCGGGAGTGAGACAGAGACCCAGTACTTC. The chain couples TRBV10-3 to TRBJ2-5; 8 bases match TRBD2. J gave up 4 bases and V 5 bases, and 21 bases lay outside the gene matches. The CDR3 runs 19 residues. Per the germline V gene, CDR1 is ENHRY and CDR2 is SYGVKD.

The table lists this clonotype with many counts. The genes are TRBV11-2 and TRBJ2-5; D is perhaps TRBD1 or TRBD2 (5 bases each). V lost 5 bases, J lost 1 base, and 17 bases lay in between. There are 16 residues in the CDR3. The germline V gene has CDR1 SGHAT and CDR2 FQNNGV. As DNA, the CDR3 is TGTGCCAGCAGCCGACCTTCGGGACCCCTCCAAGAGACCCAGTACTTC. This sequence encodes CASSRPSGPLQETQYF.

The chain combines TRBV5-1 with TRBJ2-6, with D possibly being TRBD1 or TRBD2 (6 bases each). The V end was cut by 1 base, the J end by 0 bases, with 11 bases between. In germline, CDR1 is SGHRS, CDR2 YFSETQ. The CDR3 sequence is 17 residues long. Written as DNA, the CDR3 is TGCGCCAGCAGCTTGATGGGGGGCGCCTCTGGGGCCAACGTCCTGACTTTC. Translated: CASSLMGGASGANVLTF.

At least ten counts were recorded for this clonotype. The chain couples TRBV5-4 to TRBJ2-1; TRBD2 matches at 9 bases. Germline V gene lookup returns CDR1 SGHNT and CDR2 YYREEE (reference sequence). V shed 0 bases, J shed 1 base, and the junction held 11 bases outside the gene matches. There are 19 residues in the CDR3. The CDR3, as DNA: TGTGCCAGCAGCTTGGGGCCTAGCGGGATAATAGGTTCCTACAATGAGCAGTTCTTC. Protein sequence: CASSLGPSGIIGSYNEQFF.

This clonotype occurred many times. The rearrangement uses TRBV5-1 and TRBJ2-1; TRBD2 aligns across 12 bases. V trimming: 0 bases; J trimming: 1 base; junction bases outside the gene matches: 8. Germline V gene data show CDR1 as SGHRS and CDR2 as YFSETQ. The CDR3 is 19 residues long. The CDR3 loop reads CASSLAGLAGGMSYNEQFF. CDR3 DNA: TGCGCCAGCAGCTTGGCCGGGCTAGCGGGAGGGATGTCCTACAATGAGCAGTTCTTC. Together with reference TRBV5-1 and TRBJ2-1, the CDR3 gives the full variable domain: KAGVTQTPRYLIKTRGQQVTLSCSPISGHRSVSWYQQTPGQGLQFLFEYFSETQRNKGNFPGRFSGRQFSNSRSEMNVSTLELGDSALYLCASSLAGLAGGMSYNEQFFGPGTRLTVL.

There are many counts of this clonotype. This chain uses TRBV5-1 with TRBJ2-1, with 9 bases that match TRBD1. V shed 2 bases, J shed 5 bases, and the junction held 5 bases outside the gene matches. CDR1 and CDR2 from the germline V gene are SGHRS and YFSETQ. The CDR3 is 15 residues long. CDR3 sequence: CASSFGDRVHNEQFF. The DNA for the CDR3 is TGCGCCAGCAGCTTTGGGGACAGGGTCCACAATGAGCAGTTCTTC.